A selection of T cell receptor beta chains follows, all from one sample in a study of blood T cell repertoires in COVID-19. Profiling relied on immunoSEQ multiplex PCR, and the TCRdb table lists in-frame clones only, not all of them. The table has about 280,000 clones, roughly 80% seen once. The sequenced sample consisted of PBMCs or T cells enriched from blood (not recorded which). All receptors come from a man between 35 and 55 years old who had been exposed to COVID-19. Both conserved end residues are part of each CDR3. The order of the fields is D gene, V gene, clone size, J gene, CDR3 DNA, CDR3 protein. A D gene is named only where the DNA matches it firmly. Only some rows state a clone size, as once, few, many or a class for expanded clones.

d_gene: -; v_gene: TRBV30; abundance: -; j_gene: TRBJ1-2; CDR3nt: TGTGCCTGGAGTGTGGGAGGCGGCTACACCTTC; CDR3aa: CAWSVGGGYTF
d_gene: -; v_gene: TRBV19; abundance: -; j_gene: TRBJ1-5; CDR3nt: TGTGCCAGTAGCCGGACAGATCTTCAGCCCCAGCATTTT; CDR3aa: CASSRTDLQPQHF
d_gene: -; v_gene: TRBV7-7; abundance: -; j_gene: TRBJ2-1; CDR3nt: TGTGCTAGCAGCTTACTAATACAGGGTCCCTACAATGAGCAGTTCTTC; CDR3aa: CASSLLIQGPYNEQFF
d_gene: TRBD2; v_gene: TRBV12-3/TRBV12-4; abundance: -; j_gene: TRBJ2-7; CDR3nt: TGTGCCAGCAGGAAGGCGGGAGGAGAGCAGTACTTC; CDR3aa: CASRKAGGEQYF
d_gene: TRBD1; v_gene: TRBV27; abundance: -; j_gene: TRBJ1-2; CDR3nt: TGTGCCAGCAGGGCCCCAGGGGGTGGTACAGGCTACACCTTC; CDR3aa: CASRAPGGGTGYTF
d_gene: -; v_gene: TRBV12-3/TRBV12-4; abundance: once; j_gene: TRBJ1-2; CDR3nt: TGTGCCAGCAGTCCCCTGAACTATGGCTACACCTTC; CDR3aa: CASSPLNYGYTF
d_gene: TRBD1; v_gene: TRBV12-5; abundance: -; j_gene: TRBJ1-4; CDR3nt: TGTGCTAGTGCCTCCCGGCAGGGGGCTACTAATGAAAAACTGTTTTTT; CDR3aa: CASASRQGATNEKLFF
d_gene: -; v_gene: TRBV24-1; abundance: -; j_gene: TRBJ1-2; CDR3nt: TGTGCCACCAGTGGCCCCAGGGATGGCTACACCTTC; CDR3aa: CATSGPRDGYTF
d_gene: TRBD2; v_gene: TRBV27; abundance: -; j_gene: TRBJ2-7; CDR3nt: TGTGCCAGCAGTTTCGGGGGGAGCTCCTACGAGCAGTACTTC; CDR3aa: CASSFGGSSYEQYF
d_gene: -; v_gene: TRBV27; abundance: -; j_gene: TRBJ2-1; CDR3nt: TGTGCCAGCAAACCCATCGGTAGATCCTACAATGAGCAGTTCTTC; CDR3aa: CASKPIGRSYNEQFF
d_gene: -; v_gene: TRBV6-5; abundance: -; j_gene: TRBJ1-2; CDR3nt: TGTGCCAGCAGTAGGGAGACAGGCGTCTATGGCTACACCTTC; CDR3aa: CASSRETGVYGYTF
d_gene: TRBD1; v_gene: TRBV6-5; abundance: -; j_gene: TRBJ1-5; CDR3nt: TGTGCCAGCAGTAGTCCAGGGGGATATCAGCCCCAGCATTTT; CDR3aa: CASSSPGGYQPQHF
d_gene: -; v_gene: TRBV5-1; abundance: -; j_gene: TRBJ2-2; CDR3nt: TGCGCCAGCAGCTTGGGAGGGGGAACCGGGGAGCTGTTTTTT; CDR3aa: CASSLGGGTGELFF
d_gene: TRBD2; v_gene: TRBV12-3/TRBV12-4; abundance: -; j_gene: TRBJ2-2; CDR3nt: TGTGCCGGACGGACTAGTCACACCGGGGAGCTGTTTTTT; CDR3aa: CAGRTSHTGELFF
d_gene: -; v_gene: TRBV2; abundance: -; j_gene: TRBJ2-1; CDR3nt: TGTGCCAGCAGGTCCTCGTTATCCTACAATGAGCAGTTCTTC; CDR3aa: CASRSSLSYNEQFF